The rows below give T cell receptor beta chains drawn from one sample of a study of cytomegalovirus exposure and HLA in healthy donors. Assay: immunoSEQ multiplex PCR; the TCRdb copy retains only in-frame clones and omits some. The sample carries around 150,000 clones, 80% recorded once. The sample comprised PBMCs. The receptors shown here come from a woman between 35 and 50 years old in good health and CMV-seronegative. Each CDR3 is given with its conserved first and last residue. D genes are given only for firm matches. Where a row states a size, it is once, few, many or the class of an expanded clone; other rows omit it.

TRBD1	.	TRBV5-6	TRBJ2-1	CASSSGTGGGYEQFF	TGTGCCAGCAGCTCAGGGACAGGGGGTGGGTATGAGCAGTTCTTC
TRBD1	.	TRBV7-8	TRBJ1-6	CASSLGQGSSYNSPLHF	TGTGCCAGCAGCTTAGGACAGGGGAGCTCCTATAATTCACCCCTCCACTTT
TRBD2	.	TRBV4-1	TRBJ2-7	CASSHLSAGGPYEQYF	TGCGCCAGCAGCCACCTTTCAGCGGGGGGGCCGTACGAGCAGTACTTC
TRBD2	.	TRBV10-3	TRBJ2-5	CAISESLLAGGKTQYF	TGTGCCATCAGTGAGTCTCTGCTAGCGGGGGGAAAGACCCAGTACTTC
TRBD2	.	TRBV11-2	TRBJ2-3	CASSLVSGGPHTQYF	TGTGCCAGCAGCTTAGTTAGCGGGGGGCCCCATACGCAGTATTTT
TRBD2	.	TRBV27	TRBJ2-7	CASSIAGGNYEQYF	TGTGCCAGCAGTATAGCGGGAGGGAACTACGAGCAGTACTTC
.	.	TRBV5-1	TRBJ2-5	CASSLNSPGTQYF	TGCGCCAGCAGCTTGAACTCCCCCGGGACCCAGTACTTC
TRBD2	.	TRBV15	TRBJ2-6	CATSKGGLISGANGLTF	TGTGCCACCAGCAAGGGAGGGTTAATCTCTGGGGCCAACGGCCTGACTTTC
TRBD1	.	TRBV9	TRBJ2-2	CASSVASGQDGELFF	TGTGCCAGCAGCGTCGCATCCGGACAGGACGGGGAGCTGTTTTTT
TRBD2	once	TRBV6-5	TRBJ2-3	CASSWVAGATDTQYF	TGTGCCAGCAGTTGGGTAGCGGGGGCCACAGATACGCAGTATTTT
TRBD1	.	TRBV6-1	TRBJ1-5	CAISLRTGANQPQHF	TGTGCCATCAGTCTACGGACAGGGGCCAATCAGCCCCAGCATTTT
.	few	TRBV30	TRBJ1-5	CAWSGGGSQPQHF	TGTGCCTGGAGTGGCGGGGGGAGTCAGCCCCAGCATTTT
TRBD2	.	TRBV10-2	TRBJ2-1	CASSKTSGGDLLLF	TGCGCCAGCAGTAAGACTAGCGGGGGGGACCTATTACTCTTC
TRBD1	once	TRBV7-9	TRBJ1-4	CASSLSTGRNEKLFF	TGTGCCAGCAGCTTATCGACAGGGCGGAATGAAAAACTGTTTTTT
.	.	TRBV7-2	TRBJ2-5	CASSTLAQETQYF	TGTGCCAGCAGCACACTAGCACAAGAGACCCAGTACTTC
TRBD1	few	TRBV5-1	TRBJ2-1	CASRKTGDEQFF	TGCGCCAGCAGAAAGACAGGGGATGAGCAGTTCTTC
TRBD1	.	TRBV6-5	TRBJ2-7	CASRKTDRGSYEQYF	TGTGCCAGCAGAAAAACAGACAGGGGTTCCTACGAGCAGTACTTC
TRBD1	.	TRBV11-2	TRBJ2-2	CASSTLTRGRGAGELFF	TGTGCCAGCAGCACACTTACGAGGGGGCGCGGTGCCGGGGAGCTGTTTTTT
.	.	TRBV1	TRBJ2-7	CTCGGPSYEQYF	TGCACCTGCGGGGGCCCTTCCTACGAGCAGTACTTC
.	.	TRBV21-1	TRBJ2-3	CASSKEGGRQSTDTQYF	TGTGCCAGCAGCAAAGAAGGGGGACGGCAAAGCACAGATACGCAGTATTTT
.	.	TRBV11-2	TRBJ2-1	CASSLRHNEQFF	TGTGCCAGCAGCTTGAGGCACAATGAGCAGTTCTTC
TRBD1	.	TRBV12-5	TRBJ2-1	CASGPGQGGVNEQFF	TGTGCTAGTGGTCCTGGACAGGGGGGGGTGAATGAGCAGTTCTTC
TRBD2	.	TRBV27	TRBJ2-2	CASSRSGTSGNRAEAGELFF	TGTGCCAGCAGCAGAAGTGGGACTAGCGGAAATCGGGCCGAAGCCGGGGAGCTGTTTTTT
.	few	TRBV27	TRBJ1-4	CASSLWREEGEKLFF	TGTGCCAGCAGTTTATGGAGGGAGGAGGGCGAAAAACTGTTTTTT
TRBD2	few	TRBV5-4	TRBJ2-2	CASSRRTSGRVAGELFF	TGTGCCAGCAGCCGTCGGACTAGCGGGAGGGTGGCCGGGGAGCTGTTTTTT
.	.	TRBV7-3	TRBJ2-2	CASSPITGELFF	TGTGCCAGCAGTCCTATCACCGGGGAGCTGTTTTTT
.	.	TRBV7-3	TRBJ2-6	CASSFQPGAGANVLTF	TGTGCCAGCAGCTTCCAACCAGGGGCTGGGGCCAACGTCCTGACTTTC
.	.	TRBV7-2	TRBJ2-2	CASSQTTIGELFF	TGTGCCAGCAGCCAGACTACAATAGGGGAGCTGTTTTTT
TRBD1	.	TRBV7-9	TRBJ2-3	CASATGTGTDTQYF	TGTGCCAGCGCCACCGGGACAGGGACAGATACGCAGTATTTT
TRBD1	.	TRBV7-2	TRBJ2-1	CASSSGQGAYNEQFF	TGTGCCAGCAGCTCAGGACAGGGGGCCTACAATGAGCAGTTCTTC
TRBD2	.	TRBV7-3	TRBJ2-3	CASSSLAGGTTDTQYF	TGTGCCAGCAGCTCCCTAGCGGGGGGGACCACAGATACGCAGTATTTT
TRBD1	once	TRBV11-3	TRBJ1-1	CASSSRDRVEAFF	TGTGCCAGCAGCAGCCGGGACAGGGTTGAAGCTTTCTTT
.	.	TRBV19	TRBJ1-5	CASSMASSIPPQHF	TGTGCCAGTAGTATGGCCAGTAGCATTCCGCCCCAGCATTTT
TRBD2	.	TRBV27	TRBJ2-3	CASSFGAGGGGTQYF	TGTGCCAGCAGTTTCGGGGCGGGGGGGGGTGGTACGCAGTATTTT
TRBD2	once	TRBV11-3	TRBJ2-7	CASSLDSGWGGEQYF	TGTGCCAGCAGCTTAGATTCAGGTTGGGGGGGCGAGCAGTACTTC
.	.	TRBV6-6	TRBJ2-7	CASSFAYEQYF	TGTGCCAGCAGTTTCGCCTACGAGCAGTACTTC
TRBD1	.	TRBV6-1	TRBJ1-1	CASSLTGVAEAFF	TGTGCCAGCAGCTTAACAGGGGTCGCTGAAGCTTTCTTT
.	.	TRBV7-2	TRBJ2-1	CASSFREEQFF	TGTGCCAGCAGCTTTAGAGAAGAGCAGTTCTTC
.	.	TRBV6-4	TRBJ2-1	CASSGLLPAYLSSYNEQFF	TGTGCCAGCAGTGGCCTCCTGCCTGCCTACCTTAGCTCCTACAATGAGCAGTTCTTC
.	.	TRBV30	TRBJ1-3	CACRPGQGLGNTIYF	TGTGCCTGTCGGCCGGGGCAGGGGCTTGGAAACACCATATATTTT
TRBD1	.	TRBV28	TRBJ2-7	CASSLDRALGEQYF	TGTGCCAGCAGCCTCGACAGGGCCTTGGGCGAGCAGTACTTC
TRBD1	.	TRBV4-2	TRBJ2-2	CASSQATGDTGELFF	TGTGCCAGCAGCCAAGCGACAGGGGACACCGGGGAGCTGTTTTTT
TRBD1	few	TRBV27	TRBJ2-2	CASSLYLRTGRNTGELFF	TGTGCCAGCAGTTTATACCTTAGGACAGGGAGGAACACCGGGGAGCTGTTTTTT
.	.	TRBV7-9	TRBJ1-5	CASSRGGQPQHF	TGTGCCAGCAGCAGGGGGGGGCAGCCCCAGCATTTT
.	.	TRBV7-2	TRBJ2-2	CASSPTKVASGELFF	TGTGCCAGCAGCCCTACCAAAGTTGCATCCGGGGAGCTGTTTTTT
.	few	TRBV5-1	TRBJ1-1	CASSLEQGRTEAFF	TGCGCCAGCAGCTTGGAACAGGGTCGCACTGAAGCTTTCTTT
TRBD1	few	TRBV11-2	TRBJ1-6	CASSLGTGRSPLHF	TGTGCCAGCAGCTTAGGGACAGGGCGCTCACCCCTCCACTTT
.	.	TRBV25-1	TRBJ2-1	CASSQGGGQNEQFF	TGTGCCAGCAGTCAAGGTGGCGGACAGAATGAGCAGTTCTTC
TRBD2	.	TRBV18	TRBJ2-5	CASSPRSTSGGTGETQYF	TGTGCCAGCTCACCAAGGTCAACTAGCGGGGGGACCGGGGAGACCCAGTACTTC
TRBD1	.	TRBV7-2	TRBJ1-1	CASSTRQGENTEAFF	TGTGCCAGCAGCACCAGACAGGGGGAGAACACTGAAGCTTTCTTT
.	.	TRBV4-2	TRBJ1-2	CASSQDLGGDYGYTF	TGTGCCAGCAGCCAAGATTTGGGGGGGGACTATGGCTACACCTTC
.	.	TRBV29-1	TRBJ2-2	CSVVQLSTGELFF	TGCAGCGTTGTGCAGTTATCCACCGGGGAGCTGTTTTTT
.	.	TRBV5-1	TRBJ2-1	CASSLIRASSYNEQFF	TGCGCCAGCAGCTTGATCAGGGCGAGCTCCTACAATGAGCAGTTCTTC